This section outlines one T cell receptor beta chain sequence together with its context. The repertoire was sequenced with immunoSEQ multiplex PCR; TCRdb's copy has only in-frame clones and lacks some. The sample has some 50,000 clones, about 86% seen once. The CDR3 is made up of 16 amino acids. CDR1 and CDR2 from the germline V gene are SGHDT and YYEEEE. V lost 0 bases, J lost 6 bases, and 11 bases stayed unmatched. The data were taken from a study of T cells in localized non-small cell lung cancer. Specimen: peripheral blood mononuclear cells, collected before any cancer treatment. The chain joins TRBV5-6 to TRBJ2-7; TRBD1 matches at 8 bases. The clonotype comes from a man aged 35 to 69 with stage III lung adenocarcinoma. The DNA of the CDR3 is TGTGCCAGCAGCTTGGCTTTGGGCCAGGGGGCCAGCGAGCAGTACTTC. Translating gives CASSLALGQGASEQYF.